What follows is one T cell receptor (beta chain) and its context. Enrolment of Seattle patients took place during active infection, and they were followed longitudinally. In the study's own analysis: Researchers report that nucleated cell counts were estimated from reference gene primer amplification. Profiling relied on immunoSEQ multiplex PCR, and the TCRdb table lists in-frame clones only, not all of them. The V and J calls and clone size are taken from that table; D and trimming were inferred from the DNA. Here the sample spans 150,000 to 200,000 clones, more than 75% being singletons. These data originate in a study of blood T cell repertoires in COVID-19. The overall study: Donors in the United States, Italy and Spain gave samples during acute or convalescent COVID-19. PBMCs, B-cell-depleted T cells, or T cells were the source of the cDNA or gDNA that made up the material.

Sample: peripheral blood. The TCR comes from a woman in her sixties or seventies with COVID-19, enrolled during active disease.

CDR3 coding DNA: TGTGCCAGCAGCACCTATGAGGGGGCTTCACCCCTCCACTTT. This encodes CASSTYEGASPLHF. The chain combines TRBV7-9 with TRBJ1-6; 7 nucleotides match TRBD1. The V gene end was trimmed by 5 bases and the J gene end by 9 bases; junction bases not matched to a gene: 7. CDR1 SEHNR and CDR2 FQNEAQ come from the germline V gene (reference sequence). The CDR3 loop spans 14 amino acids.